A single sample gave rise to the 29 T cell receptor beta chains below, sequenced in a study of cytomegalovirus exposure and HLA in healthy donors. The PCR had 60 Vbeta and 13 Jbeta primers. TCRdb's copy holds only in-frame clones and misses some; the assay was immunoSEQ multiplex PCR. The sample has 100,000 to 150,000 clones; around 68% are singletons. Sequenced: PBMCs. The receptors were gathered from a man aged 35-49 years in good health and CMV-seropositive.

The chain joins TRBV27 to TRBJ2-1, with D perhaps matching TRBD1 (6 bases). This CDR3 has 15 amino acids. The V and J ends lost 2 bases and 5 bases respectively, with 13 bases between them. The V gene's germline CDR1 is MNHEY and CDR2 SMNVEV (reference sequence). CDR3 DNA: TGTGCCAGCAGTTTAGACAGGATGGGGCACAATGAGCAGTTCTTC. It is translated as CASSLDRMGHNEQFF.

V gene TRBV18 combines with J gene TRBJ2-3; the D is unclear. This CDR3 is built from 14 residues. V was trimmed by 5 bases and J by 1 base, leaving 10 bases between them. Germline CDR1 reads KGHSH; CDR2 reads LQKENI. The CDR3 here is CASSFSEGTDTQYF. The CDR3 DNA follows: TGTGCCAGCTCATTTAGTGAGGGCACAGATACGCAGTATTTT.

The chain carries TRBV19 and TRBJ1-4, with D tentatively TRBD1 (5 bases). Trimming took off 9 bases at V and 4 bases at J, with 18 bases between the two ends. This CDR3 contains 15 residues. The germline gives CDR1 LNHDA, CDR2 SQIVND (reference sequence). CDR3 coding DNA: TGTGCCAGCAAATATCAGGGTTTGATTAATGAAAAACTGTTTTTT. This sequence encodes CASKYQGLINEKLFF.

V and J are TRBV2 and TRBJ2-7; 7 nucleotides line up with TRBD2. This CDR3 region has 14 residues. Germline loops: CDR1 SNHLY, CDR2 FYNNEI. Unmatched junction bases numbered 12, after V lost 4 bases and J lost 9 bases. CDR3 amino acids: CASSVEGLLRGQYF. CDR3 in DNA: TGTGCCAGCAGTGTCGAGGGACTACTACGAGGGCAGTACTTC.

The count of this clone is one. The rearrangement links TRBV7-2 to TRBJ1-3; D uncertain. CDR3 length equals 17 residues. Germline V gene lookup returns CDR1 SGHTA and CDR2 FQGNSA. Trimming cost V 3 bases and J 0 bases, with 15 bases left between them. The CDR3 DNA sequence: TGTGCCAGCAGCTTCCGAGCCACAAGAGGCTCTGGAAACACCATATATTTT. This encodes CASSFRATRGSGNTIYF.

The chain has TRBV5-8 and TRBJ2-7; a weak D match, TRBD2 (6 bases). The CDR3 length is 18 residues. The V gene lost 5 bases and the J gene lost 0 bases, with 24 bases spanning the gap. Germline V gene lookup returns CDR1 SGHTS and CDR2 YDEGEE. CDR3 DNA: TGTGCCAGCAGTTTTACCCGGGGCTCGGGCGGGGTCTCCTACGAGCAGTACTTC. It yields the protein CASSFTRGSGGVSYEQYF.

The chain uses TRBV19 and TRBJ2-1, with TRBD1 as a possible D gene (7 bases). Germline assignment: CDR1 LNHDA and CDR2 SQIVND (reference sequence). V lost 3 bases and J 6 bases, leaving 24 bases between the germline ends. CDR3 size: 18 residues. CDR3 sequence (DNA): TGTGCCAGTAGTATTTCAGGGGGGCTCTCTTCTACTACCAATGAGCAGTTCTTC. Its translation: CASSISGGLSSTTNEQFF.

To note about this clone: Germline and junction disagree at one end, which may indicate a read error. This chain connects TRBV7-7 to TRBJ2-1; 9 nucleotides agree with TRBD2. The CDR3 loop spans 17 amino acids. Germline CDR1 and CDR2: SSHAT and FNYEAQ (reference sequence). This CDR3 is CASSLGGGGVGGNEQFF. The CDR3, as DNA: TGTGCTAGCAGCTTGGGAGGCGGGGGGGTAGGTGGCAATGAGCAGTTCTTC.

The chain links TRBV23-1 to TRBJ1-4, with D hard to call. TRBV23-1 is classed as an ORF, of uncertain function. The V gene lost 7 bases and the J gene lost 8 bases, with 11 bases spanning the gap. The CDR3 runs 12 residues. CDR3 bases: TGCGCCAGCACTGTAAGCGGGGAAAAACTGTTTTTT. This gives the protein CASTVSGEKLFF.

The count of this clone is one. The genes are TRBV5-5 and TRBJ1-5; 8 positions match TRBD1. CDR1 is SGHKS and CDR2 is YYEKEE in the germline V gene (reference sequence). The CDR3 has 16 amino acids. V gave up 4 bases and J gave up 3 bases; unmatched junction bases: 9. This CDR3 reads CASSTTGDSSNQPQHF. The CDR3 coding sequence is TGTGCCAGCAGCACGACAGGGGACTCATCCAATCAGCCCCAGCATTTT.

The table lists this clone with a few counts. The J gene is TRBJ1-5, the V gene TRBV5-6; a weak D match, TRBD1 (6 bases). Germline V lookup: CDR1 SGHDT, CDR2 YYEEEE. The V end lost 1 base, the J end lost 5 bases, and 13 bases lay between the germline ends. CDR3 length: 15 amino acids. The CDR3: CASSLRLQGYQPQHF. CDR3 DNA: TGTGCCAGCAGCTTGAGGCTCCAGGGGTATCAGCCCCAGCATTTT. The full variable domain, rest sourced from reference TRBV5-6 and TRBJ1-5, is DAGVTQSPTHLIKTRGQQVTLRCSPKSGHDTVSWYQQALGQGPQFIFQYYEEEERQRGNFPDRFSGHQFPNYSSELNVNALLLGDSALYLCASSLRLQGYQPQHFGDGTRLSIL.

This chain joins TRBV9 and TRBJ2-5; no clear D. In germline, CDR1 is SGDLS, CDR2 YYNGEE. Trimming took 0 bases from V and 0 from J, leaving 3 bases between them. The CDR3 contains 13 residues. The CDR3: CASSVGHQETQYF. CDR3 in DNA: TGTGCCAGCAGCGTAGGGCACCAAGAGACCCAGTACTTC. Based on the CDR3 plus reference TRBV9 and TRBJ2-5, the full variable domain is DSGVTQTPKHLITATGQRVTLRCSPRSGDLSVYWYQQSLDQGLQFLIQYYNGEERAKGNILERFSAQQFPDLHSELNLSSLELGDSALYFCASSVGHQETQYFGPGTRLLVL.

This clone was observed a handful of times. The V call is TRBV15, the J call TRBJ1-4; the match to TRBD1 covers 11 bases. CDR3 length: 18 amino acids. V gave up 4 bases and J gave up 0 bases; unmatched junction bases: 7. CDR1 and CDR2 from the germline V gene are LNHNV and YYDKDF (reference sequence). The CDR3 DNA follows: TGTGCCACCAGCACCCTCGGGACAGGGGGGGCAACTAATGAAAAACTGTTTTTT. This translates into CATSTLGTGGATNEKLFF.

The genes are TRBV6-5 and TRBJ1-1; TRBD1 aligns across 7 bases. CDR3 size: 15 residues. V dropped 6 bases and J dropped 0; count of bases not matched to a gene: 7. CDR1 MNHEY and CDR2 SVGAGI come from the germline V gene. CDR3 protein: CASRSGGTMNTEAFF. CDR3 coding DNA: TGTGCCAGCAGATCAGGGGGGACCATGAACACTGAAGCTTTCTTT.

The rearrangement uses TRBV30 and TRBJ1-4; D unresolved. Germline CDR1 is GTSNPN and CDR2 is SVGIG (reference sequence). With 0 bases removed from V and 5 bases from J, the gap between germline ends came to 16 bases. CDR3 length: 16 residues. The CDR3 region is CAWSVREGLGNEKLFF. The CDR3, as DNA: TGTGCCTGGAGTGTACGAGAAGGCCTCGGGAATGAAAAACTGTTTTTT.

This clone was found a few times. The rearrangement uses TRBV9 and TRBJ2-7, with 7 bases matching TRBD2. Germline V gives CDR1 SGDLS, CDR2 YYNGEE. The CDR3 is 17 amino acids. V trimming: 0 bases; J trimming: 4 bases; junction bases outside the gene matches: 13. In nucleotides, the CDR3 is TGTGCCAGCAGCGTAGCTCCCGGACTAGGGGTAGGGTACGAGCAGTACTTC. This sequence encodes CASSVAPGLGVGYEQYF. Full variable domain (remainder filled in from reference TRBV9 and TRBJ2-7): DSGVTQTPKHLITATGQRVTLRCSPRSGDLSVYWYQQSLDQGLQFLIQYYNGEERAKGNILERFSAQQFPDLHSELNLSSLELGDSALYFCASSVAPGLGVGYEQYFGPGTRLTVT.

The chain couples TRBV11-1 to TRBJ2-1; D is unclear. Looked up from germline, CDR1 is SGHAT and CDR2 is FQDESV (reference sequence). V was shortened by 1 base and J by 0 bases, with 13 bases between the two germline ends. The CDR3 is 17 residues long. This CDR3 is CASSLGLARSSYNEQFF. The CDR3 DNA follows: TGTGCCAGCAGCTTAGGGTTGGCCCGGAGCTCCTACAATGAGCAGTTCTTC.

This chain connects TRBV9 to TRBJ2-1, with D possibly matching TRBD2 (6 bases). Germline V gives CDR1 SGDLS, CDR2 YYNGEE. V was pared by 2 bases and J by 4 bases, with 7 bases between. The CDR3 spans 13 residues. The CDR3 DNA reads as TGTGCCAGCAGCGTGACTAGTTACAATGAGCAGTTCTTC. This translates into CASSVTSYNEQFF.

The chain has TRBV7-9 and TRBJ1-6; D is possibly TRBD1 (6 bases). Deletions cut 2 bases from V and 5 bases from J, with 10 bases between. The germline gives CDR1 SEHNR, CDR2 FQNEAQ (reference sequence). This CDR3 contains 15 residues. CDR3 DNA: TGTGCCAGCAGCTTACAGGGGCCTCATAATTCACCCCTCCACTTT. Translation: CASSLQGPHNSPLHF.

The chain combines TRBV15 with TRBJ2-7, with D perhaps TRBD1 (5 bases). Germline CDR1 is LNHNV and CDR2 is YYDKDF (reference sequence). This CDR3 comprises 15 residues. The V gene lost 0 bases and the J gene lost 0 bases, with 9 bases spanning the gap. DNA of the CDR3: TGTGCCACCAGCAGAGAGTTGCAGGGCTCCTACGAGCAGTACTTC. It encodes CATSRELQGSYEQYF.

The CDR3 DNA is TGTGCCAGCAGTCTACAGGGAAGCACCGGGGAGCTGTTTTTT. Its translation: CASSLQGSTGELFF. This chain uses TRBV6-5 with TRBJ2-2; weak D call: TRBD1 (6 bases). V was pared by 5 bases and J by 4 bases, with 11 bases between. There are 14 residues in the CDR3. The germline CDR1 and CDR2 sequences are MNHEY and SVGAGI.

This chain connects TRBV19 to TRBJ1-5, with D unclear. The CDR3 totals 13 residues. Trimming left V 8 bases short and J 0 bases short, with 8 bases between. From germline, CDR1 is LNHDA and CDR2 SQIVND (reference sequence). The CDR3, as DNA: TGTGCCAGTGGAGATTATAGCAATCAGCCCCAGCATTTT. Translated, it gives CASGDYSNQPQHF.

Notes on this clone: The sample has other DNA sequences that encode this CDR3 too. This chain links TRBV14 with TRBJ2-7; D gene unclear. The CDR3 consists of 11 residues. The V end was cut by 2 bases, the J end by 4 bases, with 3 bases between. Germline V gene data show CDR1 as SGHDN and CDR2 as FVKESK. The CDR3 here is CASSQLYEQYF. For the CDR3, the DNA is TGTGCCAGCAGCCAACTTTACGAGCAGTACTTC.

This sequence joins TRBV18 and TRBJ2-5, with TRBD2 identical over 7 bases. Germline loops: CDR1 KGHSH, CDR2 LQKENI. The V segment lost 3 bases and the J segment 4 bases; nucleotides outside the gene matches: 11. This CDR3 has 16 residues. The CDR3 is CASSPAAGGERETQYF. CDR3 sequence (DNA): TGTGCCAGCTCACCCGCCGCTGGGGGGGAGCGAGAGACCCAGTACTTC.

The chain couples TRBV18 to TRBJ2-7; TRBD1 might be the D (5 bases). This CDR3 has 14 amino acids. Trimming took 3 bases from V and 2 from J, leaving 11 bases between them. CDR1 KGHSH and CDR2 LQKENI come from the germline V gene. The CDR3 sequence: CASSPQGIAYEQYF. CDR3 nucleotides: TGTGCCAGCTCACCGCAGGGTATTGCCTACGAGCAGTACTTC.

The chain links TRBV4-1 to TRBJ1-3; D uncertain. Germline CDR1 is MGHRA and CDR2 is YSYEKL. V was shortened by 4 bases and J by 0 bases, with 13 bases between the two germline ends. CDR3 length: 16 residues. In nucleotides, the CDR3 is TGCGCCAGCAGCCTTCGGGAGACCATCTCTGGAAACACCATATATTTT. Translating it yields CASSLRETISGNTIYF.

This clone was recorded a few times. The rearrangement joins TRBV25-1 to TRBJ2-7, with D possibly matching TRBD1 (5 bases). Germline V gene lookup returns CDR1 MGHDK and CDR2 SYGVNS. There are 14 residues in the CDR3. Trimming removed 4 bases at V and 5 bases at J, with 15 bases between. CDR3 sequence reads: CASSAPQGYDEQYF. The CDR3 DNA reads TGTGCCAGCAGTGCGCCCCAGGGATACGACGAGCAGTACTTC.

This rearrangement joins TRBV7-8 to TRBJ2-1, with D unclear. The germline V and J ends were trimmed by 2 bases and 6 bases, with 5 bases remaining between them. Germline CDR1 is SGHVS and CDR2 is FQNEAQ. This CDR3 region has 12 residues. This CDR3 is CASSLSLNEQFF. The CDR3 DNA is TGTGCCAGCAGCTTATCCCTCAATGAGCAGTTCTTC.

The chain is built from TRBV6-6 and TRBJ1-1; 7 bases line up with TRBD1. The J segment lost 4 bases and the V segment lost 0 bases, leaving 5 bases of the junction unmatched. This CDR3 spans 15 amino acids. Germline V gene lookup returns CDR1 MNHNY and CDR2 SVGAGI (reference sequence). The CDR3 DNA is TGTGCCAGCAGTTACTCGAAGTCAGGGGGCACTGAAGCTTTCTTT. It specifies CASSYSKSGGTEAFF.